This T cell receptor beta chain stems from a study of cytomegalovirus exposure and HLA in healthy donors. Findings and limits, study-wide: A likely sequencing artifact accounted for one observed cluster of highly shared sequence variants.

In germline, CDR1 is MNHEY, CDR2 SVGAGI. J was trimmed by 8 bases and V by 8 bases; bases with no gene match: 13. This CDR3 comprises 15 residues. A single count supports this clone. What it recognizes is unknown. The PCR was carried out with 60 Vbeta primers and 13 Jbeta primers. The table came from immunoSEQ multiplex PCR; TCRdb's copy has only in-frame clones and leaves some out. The sample holds tens of thousands of clones, over 70% seen once. The chain combines TRBV6-5 with TRBJ2-1, with 9 positions matching TRBD2. The specimen sequenced was PBMCs. The TCR originated in a woman aged 40 to 50 in good health and CMV-seropositive. CDR3 residues: CASQRNAGGLHEQFF. CDR3 nucleotides: TGTGCCAGCCAACGTAACGCGGGAGGGTTGCATGAGCAGTTCTTC.